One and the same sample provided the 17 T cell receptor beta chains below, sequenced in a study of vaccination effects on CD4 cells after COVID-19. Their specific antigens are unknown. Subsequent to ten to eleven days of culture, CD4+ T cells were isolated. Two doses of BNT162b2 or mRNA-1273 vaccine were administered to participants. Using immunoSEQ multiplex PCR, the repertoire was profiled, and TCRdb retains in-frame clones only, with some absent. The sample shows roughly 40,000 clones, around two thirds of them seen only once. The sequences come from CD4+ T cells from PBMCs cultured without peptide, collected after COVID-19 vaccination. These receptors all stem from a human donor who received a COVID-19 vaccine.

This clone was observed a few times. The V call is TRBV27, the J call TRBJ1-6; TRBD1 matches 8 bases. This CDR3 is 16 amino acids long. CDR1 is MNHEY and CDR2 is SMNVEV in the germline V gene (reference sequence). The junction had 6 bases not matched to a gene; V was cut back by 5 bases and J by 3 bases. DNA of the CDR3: TGTGCCAGCAGTGAGACAGGGGTTATCTATAATTCACCCCTCCACTTT. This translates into CASSETGVIYNSPLHF.

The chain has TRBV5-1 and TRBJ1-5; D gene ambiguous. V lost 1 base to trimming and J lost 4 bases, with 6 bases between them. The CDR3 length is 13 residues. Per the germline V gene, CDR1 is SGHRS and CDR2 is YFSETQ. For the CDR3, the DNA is TGCGCCAGCAGCTTGAGTCAGAATCAGCCCCAGCATTTT. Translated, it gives CASSLSQNQPQHF.

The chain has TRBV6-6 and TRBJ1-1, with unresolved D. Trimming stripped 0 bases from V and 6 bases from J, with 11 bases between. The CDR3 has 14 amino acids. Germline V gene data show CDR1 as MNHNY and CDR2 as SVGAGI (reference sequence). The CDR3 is CASSYSFEGAEAFF. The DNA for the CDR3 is TGTGCCAGCAGTTACTCTTTTGAGGGCGCTGAAGCTTTCTTT.

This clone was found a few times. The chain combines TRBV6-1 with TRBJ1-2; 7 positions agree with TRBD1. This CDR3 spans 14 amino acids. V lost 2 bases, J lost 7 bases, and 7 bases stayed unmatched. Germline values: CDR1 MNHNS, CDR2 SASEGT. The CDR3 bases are TGTGCCAGCAGTGAAAGATGGGGACAGCGTGGCTACACCTTC. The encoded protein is CASSERWGQRGYTF.

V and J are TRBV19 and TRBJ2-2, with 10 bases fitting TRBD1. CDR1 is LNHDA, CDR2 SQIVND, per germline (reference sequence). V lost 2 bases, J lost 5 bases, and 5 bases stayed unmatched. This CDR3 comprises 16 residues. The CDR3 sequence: CASSITGTGATGELFF. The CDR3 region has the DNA TGTGCCAGTAGTATAACCGGGACAGGGGCAACCGGGGAGCTGTTTTTT. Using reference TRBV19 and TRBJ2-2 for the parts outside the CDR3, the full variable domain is DGGITQSPKYLFRKEGQNVTLSCEQNLNHDAMYWYRQDPGQGLRLIYYSQIVNDFQKGDIAEGYSVSREKKESFPLTVTSAQKNPTAFYLCASSITGTGATGELFFGEGSRLTVL.

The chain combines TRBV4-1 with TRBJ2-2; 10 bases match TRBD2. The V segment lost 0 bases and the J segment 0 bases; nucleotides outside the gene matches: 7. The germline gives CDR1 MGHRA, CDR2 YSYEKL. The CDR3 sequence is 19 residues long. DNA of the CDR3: TGCGCCAGCAGCCAAGACTTCCGACTAGCGGGCCCGAACACCGGGGAGCTGTTTTTT. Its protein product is CASSQDFRLAGPNTGELFF.

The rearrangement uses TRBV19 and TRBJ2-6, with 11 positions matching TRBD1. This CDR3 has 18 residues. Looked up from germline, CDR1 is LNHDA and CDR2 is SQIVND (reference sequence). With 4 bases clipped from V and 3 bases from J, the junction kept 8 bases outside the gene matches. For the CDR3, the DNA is TGTGCCAGTAGTACTATGGACAGGGGGCGCTTTGGGGCCAACGTCCTGACTTTC. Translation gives CASSTMDRGRFGANVLTF. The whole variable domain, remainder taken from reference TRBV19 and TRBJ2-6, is DGGITQSPKYLFRKEGQNVTLSCEQNLNHDAMYWYRQDPGQGLRLIYYSQIVNDFQKGDIAEGYSVSREKKESFPLTVTSAQKNPTAFYLCASSTMDRGRFGANVLTFGAGSRLTVL.

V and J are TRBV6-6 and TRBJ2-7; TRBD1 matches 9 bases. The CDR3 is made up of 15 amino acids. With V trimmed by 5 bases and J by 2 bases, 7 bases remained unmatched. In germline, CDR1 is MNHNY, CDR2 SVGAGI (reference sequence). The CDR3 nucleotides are TGTGCCAGCAGTCCCAGGGGACAGGGCACCTACGAGCAGTACTTC. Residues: CASSPRGQGTYEQYF.

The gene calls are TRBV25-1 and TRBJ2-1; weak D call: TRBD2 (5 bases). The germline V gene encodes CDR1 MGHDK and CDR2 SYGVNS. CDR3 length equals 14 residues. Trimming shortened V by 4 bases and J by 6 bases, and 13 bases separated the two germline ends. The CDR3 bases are TGTGCCAGCAGTGTTCCGGGATCCCCCAATGAGCAGTTCTTC. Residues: CASSVPGSPNEQFF. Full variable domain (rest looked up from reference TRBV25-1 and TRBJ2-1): EADIYQTPRYLVIGTGKKITLECSQTMGHDKMYWYQQDPGMELHLIHYSYGVNSTEKGDLSSESTVSRIRTEHFPLTLESARPSHTSQYLCASSVPGSPNEQFFGPGTRLTVL.

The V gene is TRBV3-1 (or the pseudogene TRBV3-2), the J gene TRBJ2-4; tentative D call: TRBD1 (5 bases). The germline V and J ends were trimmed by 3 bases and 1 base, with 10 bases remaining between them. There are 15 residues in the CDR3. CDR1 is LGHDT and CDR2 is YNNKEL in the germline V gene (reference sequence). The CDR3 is CASSHQGEAKNIQYF. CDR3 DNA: TGTGCCAGCAGCCACCAGGGTGAGGCCAAAAACATTCAGTACTTC.

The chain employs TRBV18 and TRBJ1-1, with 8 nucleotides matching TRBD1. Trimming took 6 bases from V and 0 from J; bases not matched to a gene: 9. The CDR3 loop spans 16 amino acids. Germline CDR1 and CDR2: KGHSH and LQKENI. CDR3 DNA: TGTGCCAGCTCCCAGGGGCAGGGGGCGCTGAACACTGAAGCTTTCTTT. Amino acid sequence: CASSQGQGALNTEAFF.

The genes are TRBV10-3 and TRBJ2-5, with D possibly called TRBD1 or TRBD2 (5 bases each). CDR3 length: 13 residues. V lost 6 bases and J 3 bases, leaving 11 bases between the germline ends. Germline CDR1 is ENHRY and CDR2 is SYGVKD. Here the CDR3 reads CAIRGVGEETQYF. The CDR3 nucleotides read TGTGCCATCAGGGGGGTAGGTGAAGAGACCCAGTACTTC.

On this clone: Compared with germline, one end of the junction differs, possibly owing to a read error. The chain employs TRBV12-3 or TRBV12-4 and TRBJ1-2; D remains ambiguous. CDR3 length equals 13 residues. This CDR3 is CATSEGLVYGYTF. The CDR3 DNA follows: TGTGCCACCAGTGAGGGTCTCGTCTATGGCTACACCTTC.

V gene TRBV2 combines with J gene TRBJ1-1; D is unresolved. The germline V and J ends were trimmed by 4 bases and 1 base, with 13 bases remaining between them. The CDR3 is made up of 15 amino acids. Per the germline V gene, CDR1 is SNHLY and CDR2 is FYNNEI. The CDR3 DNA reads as TGTGCCAGCAGTGTACAAGCAATCTCGAACACTGAAGCTTTCTTT. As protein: CASSVQAISNTEAFF.

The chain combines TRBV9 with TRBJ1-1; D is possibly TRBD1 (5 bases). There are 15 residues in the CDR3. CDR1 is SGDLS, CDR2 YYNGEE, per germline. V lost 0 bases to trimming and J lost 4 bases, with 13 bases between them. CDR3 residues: CASSVVPGTGTEAFF. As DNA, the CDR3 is TGTGCCAGCAGCGTAGTTCCGGGGACGGGCACTGAAGCTTTCTTT. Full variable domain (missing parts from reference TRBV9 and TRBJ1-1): DSGVTQTPKHLITATGQRVTLRCSPRSGDLSVYWYQQSLDQGLQFLIQYYNGEERAKGNILERFSAQQFPDLHSELNLSSLELGDSALYFCASSVVPGTGTEAFFGQGTRLTVV.

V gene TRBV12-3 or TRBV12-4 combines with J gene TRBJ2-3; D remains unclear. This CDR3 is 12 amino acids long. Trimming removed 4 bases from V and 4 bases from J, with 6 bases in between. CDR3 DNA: TGTGCCAGCAGTTCCCAGGCAGATACGCAGTATTTT. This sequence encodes CASSSQADTQYF.

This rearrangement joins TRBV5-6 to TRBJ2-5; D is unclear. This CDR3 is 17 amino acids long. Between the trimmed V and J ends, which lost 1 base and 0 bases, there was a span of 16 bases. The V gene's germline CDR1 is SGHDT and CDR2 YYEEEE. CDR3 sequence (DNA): TGTGCCAGCAGCTTGATCGCTCAATGGATGTACCAAGAGACCCAGTACTTC. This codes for CASSLIAQWMYQETQYF.